This paragraph reports one T cell receptor beta chain. This clone was counted between two and nine times. Its recognized antigen is unknown. No base quality values were provided; no much bigger clone lies one nucleotide off. The CDR3 regions of human TCRbeta chains were analyzed by immunosequencing. The original pipeline was this. Repertoire TCRs were checked for matches against a reference library of SARS-CoV-2-specific TCRs that had been generated using the MIRA antigen-specificity platform. Breadth meant the fraction of unique TCRs that were SARS-CoV-2-associated, whereas depth meant the fraction of total T cells that were SARS-CoV-2-associated. Each spike-specific TCR was assigned to its reactive spike region and to a CD4 or CD8 class using the MIRA data. Log10-transformed breadth and depth values were compared by one-way ANOVA with Sidak's multiple comparisons tests. Held by TCRdb, this immuneACCESS table contains in-frame sequences only and omits some clones. Under half of the omission traces to an unresolved V gene where checked; the cause of the rest is unknown. V and J calls and clone size are those listed in that table; D and trimming were worked out from the DNA. The sample profile shows around 100,000 clones; approximately 84% of them were found once. The ten largest clones represent approximately 9.4% of the sample.

Inclusive of the bounding cysteine and phenylalanine, the CDR3 is 16 residues long. The only DNA kept is the CDR3, 48 bases in frame from the first base. The germline V gene (reference sequence) sets CDR1 to MNHEY and CDR2 to SMNVEV. V loses 9 bases of germline sequence and J loses 2 bases, and the interval between the two ends is 23 bases. The time point label, read with the paper, signifies: baseline before first vaccination. The vaccinee samples were drawn from two UK trials, COV001 and COV002, one of which was a single-blind randomized controlled phase 2/3 trial testing AZD1222 (ChAdOx1 nCoV-19) in healthy adults. For TCRbeta chain sequencing, PBMC samples were collected from trial participants at day 0 and at day 28 after the second dose. This sample was included in a study of T cell responses to AZD1222 COVID-19 vaccine (dated by TCRdb to about 2021). Context from the whole study: Because spike-specific TCR depth and breadth did not differ between the two schedules, AZD1222 recipients who got a second dose at roughly 4 weeks were pooled with those who got a second dose at roughly 12 weeks. A total of more than 230 trial participants underwent TCR sequencing, of whom about 210 had received two doses of AZD1222 and some 25 had received two doses of the MenACWY control vaccine. Enrollment into the trials was organized by age into subgroups of 18-55, 56-69 and 70-plus years, and those subgroups contained roughly 140, 27 and 60 TCR-sequenced participants, respectively. The research as a whole found: The 56-69-year group was small, and its depth increase did not reach significance, likely because of low power. Because no day 14 peak-response samples were available, the repertoires could be characterized only after the peak T cell response. Participants were mostly white British, with more females than males. The authors suggested clonal diversity may have been underestimated. Reportedly, close to half of the unique spike-specific TCRs recognized epitopes lying outside the regions that are mutated in the B.1.351 and B.1.1.7 variants. Conclusions about previously exposed vaccinees are limited because only a handful of AZD1222 recipients were SARS-CoV-2 seropositive at baseline. The whole spike protein was spanned by vaccine-associated CD4 TCRs, and dominant responses were seen in regions 160-218 and 743-854. After two AZD1222 doses, both the breadth and the depth of spike-specific TCRs were significantly higher than at day 0 and than in MenACWY recipients.

The TCR comes from an adult in good health. The V and J genes are TRBV27 and TRBJ2-7; the D region may be TRBD1 or TRBD2, each matching 6 bases equally. Sequencing was performed on peripheral blood, taken on day 0 of AZD1222 vaccination. The CDR3 amino acid sequence is: CARPSAGHNETYEQYF. The bases are TGTGCCAGACCCTCGGCGGGACATAACGAAACCTACGAGCAGTACTTC.